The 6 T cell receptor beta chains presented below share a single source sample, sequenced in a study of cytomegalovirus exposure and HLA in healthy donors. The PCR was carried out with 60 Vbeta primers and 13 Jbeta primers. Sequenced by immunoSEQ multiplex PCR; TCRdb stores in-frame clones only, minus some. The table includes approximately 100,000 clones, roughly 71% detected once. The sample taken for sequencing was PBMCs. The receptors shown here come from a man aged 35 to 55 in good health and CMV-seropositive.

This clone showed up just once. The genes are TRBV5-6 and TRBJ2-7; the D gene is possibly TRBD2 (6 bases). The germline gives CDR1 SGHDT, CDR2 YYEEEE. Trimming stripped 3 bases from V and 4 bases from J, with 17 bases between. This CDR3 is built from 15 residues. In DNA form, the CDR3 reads TGTGCCAGCAGCTCGGGACTCTTCACACATTACGAGCAGTACTTC. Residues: CASSSGLFTHYEQYF.

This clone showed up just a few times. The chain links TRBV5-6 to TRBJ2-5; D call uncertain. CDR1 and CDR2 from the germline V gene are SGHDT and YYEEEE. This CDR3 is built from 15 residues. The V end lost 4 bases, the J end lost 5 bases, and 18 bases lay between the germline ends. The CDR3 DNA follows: TGTGCCAGCAGCGTCTGGGCCTCGGCATGGGAGACCCAGTACTTC. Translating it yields CASSVWASAWETQYF.

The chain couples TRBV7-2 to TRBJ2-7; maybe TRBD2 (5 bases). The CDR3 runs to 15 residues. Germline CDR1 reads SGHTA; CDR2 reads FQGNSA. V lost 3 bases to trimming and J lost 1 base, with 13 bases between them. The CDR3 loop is CASSFRGSGSYEQYF. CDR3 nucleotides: TGTGCCAGCAGCTTTCGAGGGTCGGGTTCCTACGAGCAGTACTTC.

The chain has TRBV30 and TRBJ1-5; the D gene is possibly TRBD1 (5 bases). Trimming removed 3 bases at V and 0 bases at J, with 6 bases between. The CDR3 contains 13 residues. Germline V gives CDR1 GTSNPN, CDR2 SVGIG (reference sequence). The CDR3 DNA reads TGTGCCTGGAGCGGACATAGCAATCAGCCCCAGCATTTT. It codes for CAWSGHSNQPQHF.

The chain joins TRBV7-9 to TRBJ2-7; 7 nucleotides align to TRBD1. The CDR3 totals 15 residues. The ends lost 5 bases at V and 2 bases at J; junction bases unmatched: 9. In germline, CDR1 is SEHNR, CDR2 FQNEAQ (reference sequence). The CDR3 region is CASSPPGTDPYEQYF. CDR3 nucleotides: TGTGCCAGCAGCCCCCCGGGGACAGATCCCTACGAGCAGTACTTC.

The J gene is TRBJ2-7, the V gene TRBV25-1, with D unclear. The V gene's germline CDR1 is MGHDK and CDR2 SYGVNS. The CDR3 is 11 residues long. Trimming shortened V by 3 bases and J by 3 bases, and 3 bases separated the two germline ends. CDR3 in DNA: TGTGCCAGCAGTGATTACTACGAGCAGTACTTC. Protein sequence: CASSDYYEQYF.